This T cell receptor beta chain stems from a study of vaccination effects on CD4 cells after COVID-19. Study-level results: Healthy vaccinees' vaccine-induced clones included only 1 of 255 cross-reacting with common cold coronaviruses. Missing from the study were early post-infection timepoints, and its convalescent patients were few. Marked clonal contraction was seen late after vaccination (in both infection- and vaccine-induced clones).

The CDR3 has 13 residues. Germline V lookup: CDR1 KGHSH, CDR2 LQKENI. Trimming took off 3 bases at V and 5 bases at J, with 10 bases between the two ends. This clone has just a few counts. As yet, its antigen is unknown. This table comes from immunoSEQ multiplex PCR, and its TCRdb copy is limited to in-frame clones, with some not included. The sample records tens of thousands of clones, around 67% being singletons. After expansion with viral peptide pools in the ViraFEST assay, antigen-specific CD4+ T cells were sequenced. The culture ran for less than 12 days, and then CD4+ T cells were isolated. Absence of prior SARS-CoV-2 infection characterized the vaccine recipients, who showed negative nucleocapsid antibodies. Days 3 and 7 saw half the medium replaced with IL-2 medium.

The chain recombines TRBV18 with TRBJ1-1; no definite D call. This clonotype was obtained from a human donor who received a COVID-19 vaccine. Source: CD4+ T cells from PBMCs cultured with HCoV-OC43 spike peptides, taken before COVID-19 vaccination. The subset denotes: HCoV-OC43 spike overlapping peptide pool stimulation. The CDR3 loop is CASSPETKTEAFF. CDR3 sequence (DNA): TGTGCCAGCTCACCTGAGACAAAAACTGAAGCTTTCTTT.